Each of the 7 T cell receptor beta chains below was sequenced from the same sample in a study of blood T cell repertoires in COVID-19. Method: immunoSEQ multiplex PCR; TCRdb's copy keeps in-frame clones and lacks some. This table has more than 250,000 clones, approximately 90% appearing once. The sample consisted of peripheral blood. The origin of the receptors is a woman aged 45-60 years with COVID-19, enrolled during active disease.

The rearrangement joins TRBV11-2 to TRBJ2-7, with 11 bases identical to TRBD1. CDR1 and CDR2 from the germline V gene are SGHAT and FQNNGV. The ends lost 5 bases at V and 1 base at J; junction bases unmatched: 7. CDR3 length: 16 amino acids. The CDR3 spells CASSRRDRGNSYEQYF. Here the CDR3 DNA reads TGTGCCAGCAGCCGACGGGACAGGGGGAATTCCTACGAGCAGTACTTC.

The chain uses TRBV6-2 or TRBV6-3 and TRBJ1-4, with D unclear. Between the trimmed V and J ends, which lost 6 bases and 7 bases, there was a span of 27 bases. This CDR3 is built from 18 residues. CDR1 is MNHEY, CDR2 SVGEGT, per germline. CDR3 loop: CASSRERTVTRGGEKLFF. As DNA, the CDR3 is TGTGCCAGCAGCAGAGAACGGACCGTTACGAGAGGAGGTGAAAAACTGTTTTTT.

J is TRBJ2-5 and V is TRBV6-2 or TRBV6-3; TRBD1 agrees at 8 bases. J gave up 1 base and V 0 bases, and 7 bases lay outside the gene matches. CDR3 length equals 17 residues. CDR1 and CDR2 (germline): MNHEY, SVGEGT. This chain's CDR3 is CASSYSVDRGRQETQYF. The DNA for the CDR3 is TGTGCCAGCAGTTACTCCGTAGACAGGGGTCGCCAAGAGACCCAGTACTTC.

There are a few counts of this clone. The chain employs TRBV10-2 and TRBJ2-2; TRBD1 is a possible D gene (5 bases). Trimming shortened V by 6 bases and J by 0 bases, and 11 bases separated the two germline ends. Germline V gene lookup returns CDR1 WSHSY and CDR2 SAAADI. This CDR3 has 15 residues. The CDR3 nucleotides are TGCGCCAGCAGCCTGGACAACTCGAACACCGGGGAGCTGTTTTTT. Protein product: CASSLDNSNTGELFF.

CDR3: CASSVALSGSQDTQYF. The CDR3 nucleotides are TGTGCCAGCAGCGTAGCTCTTAGCGGGTCACAAGATACGCAGTATTTT. The V call is TRBV9, the J call TRBJ2-3, with 7 nucleotides matching TRBD2. The CDR3 length is 16 residues. Germline values: CDR1 SGDLS, CDR2 YYNGEE. J gave up 5 bases and V 0 bases, and 9 bases lay outside the gene matches.

This clone has a single count. The chain combines TRBV6-6 with TRBJ1-1; tentatively, D is TRBD1 (6 bases). The CDR3 has 15 residues. Deletions cut 7 bases from V and 0 bases from J, with 15 bases between. Per germline, CDR1 MNHNY and CDR2 SVGAGI (reference sequence). CDR3 loop: CASTRLQGLNTEAFF. As DNA, the CDR3 is TGTGCCAGCACCCGCCTACAGGGCCTGAACACTGAAGCTTTCTTT.

The chain couples TRBV29-1 to TRBJ2-7, with D possibly being TRBD2 (6 bases). CDR1 is SQVTM, CDR2 ANQGSEA, per germline. This CDR3 is built from 13 residues. V lost 1 base, J lost 6 bases, and 13 bases lay in between. The CDR3 nucleotides are TGCAGCGTTGAAGGGGAGGTGAGGGGCGAGCAGTACTTC. This sequence encodes CSVEGEVRGEQYF.